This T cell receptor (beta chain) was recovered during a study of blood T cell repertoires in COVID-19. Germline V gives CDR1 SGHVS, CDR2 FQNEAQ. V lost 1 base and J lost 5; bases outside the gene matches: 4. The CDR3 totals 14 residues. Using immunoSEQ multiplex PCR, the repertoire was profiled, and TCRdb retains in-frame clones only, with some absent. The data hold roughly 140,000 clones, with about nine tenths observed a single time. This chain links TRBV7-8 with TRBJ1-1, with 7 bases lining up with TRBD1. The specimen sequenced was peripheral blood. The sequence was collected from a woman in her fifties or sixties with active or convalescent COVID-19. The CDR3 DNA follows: TGTGCCAGCAGCTTAGGCAGGGGGTGGACTGAAGCTTTCTTT. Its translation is CASSLGRGWTEAFF.